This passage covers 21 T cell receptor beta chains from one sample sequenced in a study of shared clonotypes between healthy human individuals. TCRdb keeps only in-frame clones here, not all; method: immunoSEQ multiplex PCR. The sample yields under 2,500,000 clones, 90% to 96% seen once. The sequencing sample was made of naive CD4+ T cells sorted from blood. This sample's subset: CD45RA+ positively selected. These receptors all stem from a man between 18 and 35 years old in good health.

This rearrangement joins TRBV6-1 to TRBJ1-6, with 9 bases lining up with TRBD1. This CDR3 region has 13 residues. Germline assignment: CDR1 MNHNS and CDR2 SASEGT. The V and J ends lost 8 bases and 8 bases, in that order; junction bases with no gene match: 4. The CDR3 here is CASRTGVDSPLHF. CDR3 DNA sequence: TGTGCCAGCCGGACAGGGGTTGATTCACCCCTCCACTTT.

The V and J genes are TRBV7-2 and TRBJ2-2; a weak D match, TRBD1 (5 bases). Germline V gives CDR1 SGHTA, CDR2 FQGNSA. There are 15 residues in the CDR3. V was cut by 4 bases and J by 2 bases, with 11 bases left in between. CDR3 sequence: CASSSPGHNTGELFF. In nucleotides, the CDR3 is TGTGCCAGCAGCTCGCCAGGGCACAACACCGGGGAGCTGTTTTTT.

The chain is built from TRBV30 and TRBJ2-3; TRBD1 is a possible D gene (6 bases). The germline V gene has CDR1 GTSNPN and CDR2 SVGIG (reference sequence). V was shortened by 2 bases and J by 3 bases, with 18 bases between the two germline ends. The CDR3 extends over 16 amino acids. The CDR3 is CAWSLQQGWWTDTQYF. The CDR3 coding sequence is TGTGCCTGGAGTCTACAACAGGGTTGGTGGACAGATACGCAGTATTTT.

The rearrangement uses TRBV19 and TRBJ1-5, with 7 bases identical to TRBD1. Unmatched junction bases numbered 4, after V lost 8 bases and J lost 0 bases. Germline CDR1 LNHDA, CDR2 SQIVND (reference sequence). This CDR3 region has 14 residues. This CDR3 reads CASGQVNSNQPQHF. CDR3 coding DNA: TGTGCCAGTGGACAGGTAAATAGCAATCAGCCCCAGCATTTT.

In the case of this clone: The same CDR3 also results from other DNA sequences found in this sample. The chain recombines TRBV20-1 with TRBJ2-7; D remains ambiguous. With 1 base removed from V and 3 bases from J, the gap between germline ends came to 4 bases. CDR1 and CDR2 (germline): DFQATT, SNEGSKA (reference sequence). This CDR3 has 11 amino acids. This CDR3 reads CSARGDYEQYF. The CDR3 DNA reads TGCAGTGCTAGAGGGGACTACGAGCAGTACTTC.

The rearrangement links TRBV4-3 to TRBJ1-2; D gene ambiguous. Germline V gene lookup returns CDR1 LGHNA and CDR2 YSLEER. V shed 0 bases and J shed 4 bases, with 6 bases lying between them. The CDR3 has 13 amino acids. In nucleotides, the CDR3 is TGCGCCAGCAGCCAAGATCGGCCCTATGGCTACACCTTC. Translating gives CASSQDRPYGYTF.

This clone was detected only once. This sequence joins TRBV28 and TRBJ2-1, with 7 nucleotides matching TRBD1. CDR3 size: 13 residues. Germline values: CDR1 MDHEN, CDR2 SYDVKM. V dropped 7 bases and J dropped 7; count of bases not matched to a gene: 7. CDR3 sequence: CASINPQGNEQFF. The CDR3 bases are TGTGCCAGCATCAACCCACAGGGGAATGAGCAGTTCTTC.

Here the CDR3 DNA reads TGCGCCAGCAGCCCCGGCGGGACGTTGCAGCCCCAGCATTTT. As protein: CASSPGGTLQPQHF. The chain couples TRBV4-1 to TRBJ1-5, with D perhaps matching TRBD1 (5 bases). The CDR3 sequence is 14 residues long. Germline CDR1 reads MGHRA; CDR2 reads YSYEKL. The V end lost 4 bases, the J end lost 7 bases, and 14 bases lay between the germline ends.

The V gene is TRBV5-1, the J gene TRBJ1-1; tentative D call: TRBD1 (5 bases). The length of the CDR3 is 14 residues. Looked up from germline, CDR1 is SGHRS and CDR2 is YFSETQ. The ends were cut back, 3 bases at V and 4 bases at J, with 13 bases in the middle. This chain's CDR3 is CASSWGDVVTEAFF. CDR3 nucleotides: TGCGCCAGCAGCTGGGGGGACGTGGTCACTGAAGCTTTCTTT.

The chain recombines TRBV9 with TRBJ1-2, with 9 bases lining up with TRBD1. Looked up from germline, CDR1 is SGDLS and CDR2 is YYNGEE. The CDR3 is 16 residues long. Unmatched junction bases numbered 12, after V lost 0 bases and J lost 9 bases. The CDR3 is CASSVGATGGAISYTF. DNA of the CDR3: TGTGCCAGCAGCGTAGGGGCCACAGGGGGCGCGATTAGCTACACCTTC. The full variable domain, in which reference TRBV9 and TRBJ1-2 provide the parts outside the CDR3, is DSGVTQTPKHLITATGQRVTLRCSPRSGDLSVYWYQQSLDQGLQFLIQYYNGEERAKGNILERFSAQQFPDLHSELNLSSLELGDSALYFCASSVGATGGAISYTFGSGTRLTVV.

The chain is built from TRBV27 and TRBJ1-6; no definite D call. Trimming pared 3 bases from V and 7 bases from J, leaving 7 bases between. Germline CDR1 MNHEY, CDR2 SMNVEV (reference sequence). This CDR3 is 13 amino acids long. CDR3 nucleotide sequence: TGTGCCAGCAGTTTCTTTAGGAATTCACCCCTCCACTTT. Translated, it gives CASSFFRNSPLHF.

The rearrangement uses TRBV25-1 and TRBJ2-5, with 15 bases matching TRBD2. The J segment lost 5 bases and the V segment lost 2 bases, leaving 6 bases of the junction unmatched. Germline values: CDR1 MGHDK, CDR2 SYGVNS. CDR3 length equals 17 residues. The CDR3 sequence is CASSEIWTSGRAETQYF. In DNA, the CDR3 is TGTGCCAGCAGTGAAATTTGGACTAGCGGGAGGGCGGAGACCCAGTACTTC.

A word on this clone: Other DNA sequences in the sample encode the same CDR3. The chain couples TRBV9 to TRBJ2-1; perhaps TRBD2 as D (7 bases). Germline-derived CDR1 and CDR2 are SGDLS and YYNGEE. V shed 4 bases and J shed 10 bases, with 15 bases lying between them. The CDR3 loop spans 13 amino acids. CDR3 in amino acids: CASSPRGEGEQFF. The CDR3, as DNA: TGTGCCAGCAGCCCGAGGGGGGAGGGAGAGCAGTTCTTC. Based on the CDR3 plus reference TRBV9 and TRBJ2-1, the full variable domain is DSGVTQTPKHLITATGQRVTLRCSPRSGDLSVYWYQQSLDQGLQFLIQYYNGEERAKGNILERFSAQQFPDLHSELNLSSLELGDSALYFCASSPRGEGEQFFGPGTRLTVL.

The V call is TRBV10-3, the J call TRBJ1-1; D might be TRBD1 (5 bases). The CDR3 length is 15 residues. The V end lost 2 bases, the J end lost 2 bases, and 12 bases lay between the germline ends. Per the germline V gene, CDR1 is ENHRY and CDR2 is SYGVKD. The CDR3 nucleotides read TGTGCCATCAGTGAGAGGGACGGGGAAAACACTGAAGCTTTCTTT. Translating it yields CAISERDGENTEAFF.

The CDR3 protein is CATGIAGTRAYEQYF. The CDR3 region has the DNA TGTGCCACAGGGATAGCCGGGACTAGAGCCTACGAGCAGTACTTC. The chain uses TRBV27 and TRBJ2-7; 8 nucleotides match TRBD2. CDR1 and CDR2 from the germline V gene are MNHEY and SMNVEV (reference sequence). Trimming removed 10 bases from V and 2 bases from J; junction bases left unmatched: 13. The length of the CDR3 is 15 residues.

The CDR3 reads CASGQQSLHEKLFF. The CDR3 DNA reads as TGCGCCAGCGGCCAACAGTCCTTACATGAAAAACTGTTTTTT. This chain links TRBV5-1 with TRBJ1-4; no clear D. CDR3 length equals 14 residues. Trimming cost V 7 bases and J 6 bases, with 16 bases left between them. The germline V gene has CDR1 SGHRS and CDR2 YFSETQ.

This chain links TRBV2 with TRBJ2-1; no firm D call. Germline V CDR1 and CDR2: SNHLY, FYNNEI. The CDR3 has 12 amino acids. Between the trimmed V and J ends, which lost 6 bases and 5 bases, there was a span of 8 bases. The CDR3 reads CASRTTNNEQFF. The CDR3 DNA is TGTGCCAGCAGGACCACTAACAATGAGCAGTTCTTC. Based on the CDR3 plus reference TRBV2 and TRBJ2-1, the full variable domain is EPEVTQTPSHQVTQMGQEVILRCVPISNHLYFYWYRQILGQKVEFLVSFYNNEISEKSEIFDDQFSVERPDGSNFTLKIRSTKLEDSAMYFCASRTTNNEQFFGPGTRLTVL.

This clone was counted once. CDR3 in amino acids: CASSSTTGSDGSYGYTF. The CDR3 DNA reads as TGTGCCAGCAGTTCCACTACCGGGTCGGACGGATCATATGGCTACACCTTC. The genes are TRBV27 and TRBJ1-2; D unclear. The V end lost 4 bases, the J end lost 5 bases, and 23 bases lay between the germline ends. Germline lookup yields CDR1 MNHEY and CDR2 SMNVEV (reference sequence). This CDR3 is built from 17 residues.

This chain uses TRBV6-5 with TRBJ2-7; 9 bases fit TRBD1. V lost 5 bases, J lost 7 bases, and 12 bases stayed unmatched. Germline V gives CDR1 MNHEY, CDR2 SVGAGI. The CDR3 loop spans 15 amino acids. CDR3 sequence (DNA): TGTGCCAGCAGTACCCTCGGGACAGGGAGGAGTGAGCAGTACTTC. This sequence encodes CASSTLGTGRSEQYF.

CDR3 sequence reads: CASSEYSAGNYGYTF. Here the CDR3 DNA reads TGTGCCAGCAGTGAATATTCGGCAGGGAACTATGGCTACACCTTC. J is TRBJ1-2 and V is TRBV25-1; weak D call: TRBD1 (5 bases). This CDR3 has 15 amino acids. Germline CDR1 is MGHDK and CDR2 is SYGVNS. The V end lost 0 bases, the J end lost 2 bases, and 10 bases lay between the germline ends.

Here the CDR3 DNA reads TGCGCCAGCAGCTTATACAGTTCCTCCTATGGCTACACCTTC. As protein: CASSLYSSSYGYTF. The rearrangement joins TRBV5-1 to TRBJ1-2, with D hard to call. The CDR3 covers 14 residues. CDR1 SGHRS and CDR2 YFSETQ come from the germline V gene. V lost 2 bases and J 4 bases, leaving 12 bases between the germline ends. The full variable domain, its missing parts supplied by reference TRBV5-1 and TRBJ1-2, is KAGVTQTPRYLIKTRGQQVTLSCSPISGHRSVSWYQQTPGQGLQFLFEYFSETQRNKGNFPGRFSGRQFSNSRSEMNVSTLELGDSALYLCASSLYSSSYGYTFGSGTRLTVV.